Listed below are T cell receptor beta chains from one sample, sequenced in a study of blood T cell repertoires in COVID-19. The method was immunoSEQ multiplex PCR; TCRdb's version includes in-frame clones alone and lacks a portion of them. Of around 310,000 clones listed, roughly 86% were seen once; the top ten hold about 9.4%. Sequenced input: PBMCs or T cells enriched from blood (not recorded which). The receptors come from a woman aged 30 to 39 who had recovered from COVID-19. The CDR3 runs from the conserved cysteine through the conserved F or W. Each record gives: J gene, D gene, V gene, clone size, CDR3 protein, CDR3 DNA. A D gene is named only where the DNA matches it firmly. Rows may omit the clone size; those that give it use once, few, many or a size class.

>TRBJ1-4|.|TRBV21-1|.
CASSKGRVANEKLFF
TGTGCCAGCAGCAAAGGGAGGGTGGCTAATGAAAAACTGTTTTTT
>TRBJ2-7|.|TRBV11-1|many
CASSLGQGHEQYF
TGTGCCAGCAGCTTAGGCCAGGGCCACGAGCAGTACTTC
>TRBJ2-1|.|TRBV11-2|.
CASTFGHEQFF
TGTGCCAGCACCTTCGGTCATGAGCAGTTCTTC
>TRBJ2-1|.|TRBV18|.
CASSPRVSYNEQFF
TGTGCCAGCTCACCTCGGGTTTCCTACAATGAGCAGTTCTTC
>TRBJ1-1|.|TRBV11-2|.
CASSFWAGNTEAFF
TGTGCCAGCAGCTTTTGGGCGGGCAACACTGAAGCTTTCTTT
>TRBJ1-1|TRBD1|TRBV25-1|.
CASRGRTGVNTEAFF
TGTGCCAGCAGAGGAAGGACAGGGGTGAACACTGAAGCTTTCTTT
>TRBJ1-2|.|TRBV11-2|.
CASSRTAANYGYTF
TGTGCCAGCAGCCGCACAGCAGCTAACTATGGCTACACCTTC
>TRBJ2-7|.|TRBV5-1|.
CASSFGDFYYEQYF
TGCGCCAGCAGCTTCGGCGACTTTTACTACGAGCAGTACTTC
>TRBJ1-2|.|TRBV19|.
CASSSHRDGYTF
TGTGCCAGTAGTTCCCACAGGGATGGCTACACCTTC
>TRBJ2-5|TRBD2|TRBV19|.
CASSITGGQETQYF
TGTGCCAGTAGTATTACGGGGGGCCAAGAGACCCAGTACTTC
>TRBJ2-7|.|TRBV6-5|.
CASRPLPSSGEQYF
TGTGCCAGCAGGCCACTCCCCTCTAGTGGCGAGCAGTACTTC
>TRBJ1-2|TRBD1|TRBV6-2/TRBV6-3|.
CASSYPRQGSYYGYTF
TGTGCCAGCAGTTACCCCCGACAGGGATCCTACTATGGCTACACCTTC
>TRBJ1-2|TRBD1|TRBV30|.
CACPPHRGVNYGYTF
TGTGCCTGCCCCCCCCACAGGGGAGTTAACTATGGCTACACCTTC
>TRBJ1-5|.|TRBV15|.
CATSRQVHQPQHF
TGTGCCACCAGCAGACAGGTTCATCAGCCCCAGCATTTT
>TRBJ1-5|.|TRBV30|.
CAWSAAPRGKNQPQHF
TGTGCCTGGAGCGCCGCCCCCAGGGGAAAGAATCAGCCCCAGCATTTT
>TRBJ2-1|.|TRBV21-1|once
CASSTDRVPINEQFF
TGTGCCAGCAGCACGGACAGAGTCCCCATCAATGAGCAGTTCTTC
>TRBJ2-5|TRBD2|TRBV5-4|.
CASSLAGGAGETQYF
TGTGCCAGCAGCTTGGCCGGGGGGGCCGGTGAGACCCAGTACTTC
>TRBJ2-5|TRBD2|TRBV5-6|.
CASSLVAGAGETQYF
TGTGCCAGCAGCTTGGTGGCGGGAGCAGGAGAGACCCAGTACTTC
>TRBJ2-5|TRBD1|TRBV27|.
CASSFHRGAETQYF
TGTGCCAGCAGTTTTCACAGGGGCGCTGAGACCCAGTACTTC
>TRBJ2-1|TRBD2|TRBV5-1|few
CASSPTGTSGSVQFF
TGCGCCAGCAGCCCGACGGGGACTAGCGGGAGTGTGCAGTTCTTC
>TRBJ2-1|TRBD2|TRBV7-6|.
CASSKSGEYYNEQFF
TGTGCCAGCAGCAAAAGCGGGGAATACTACAATGAGCAGTTCTTC
>TRBJ2-1|TRBD1|TRBV10-1|.
CASRTFNRGQREQFF
TGCGCCAGCAGGACTTTCAACAGGGGGCAACGAGAGCAGTTCTTC
>TRBJ1-1|.|TRBV6-5|.
CASSYGQNTEAFF
TGTGCCAGCAGTTACGGACAAAACACTGAAGCTTTCTTT